This is a list of T cell receptor beta chains from one sample in a study of metastatic and nonmetastatic thyroid tumors. From the PCR reads, TCRdb re-called clones with MiXCR. This sample has some 33,000 clones; roughly 20% occur once, and the top ten carry 3% to 3.5%. The source material was tumor tissue. The source of these receptors is a male donor with papillary thyroid cancer or a benign thyroid nodule (not recorded which). Some clones in this sample may be carry-over from other donors' samples. Both conserved end residues are part of each CDR3. Each record gives: V gene, D gene, clone size, CDR3 length, J gene, CDR3 protein, CDR3 DNA. D genes are given only for firm matches. The size of a clone is reported for some rows only, either as once, few or many, or as a class for expanded clones.

TRBV20-1	.	many	11	TRBJ2-2	CSARGNGELFF	TGCAGTGCTCGCGGTAATGGAGAGCTGTTTTTT
TRBV28	TRBD1	few	13	TRBJ1-2	CASISGQSRGYTF	TGTGCCAGCATTTCGGGACAGTCTAGGGGCTACACCTTC
TRBV7-2	.	medium-sized	13	TRBJ1-2	CASSYNTYSGYTF	TGTGCCAGCAGCTACAACACGTACAGTGGCTACACCTTC
TRBV2	.	.	15	TRBJ2-1	CASSVLQGGINEQFF	TGTGCCAGCAGTGTTTTACAGGGCGGGATCAATGAGCAGTTCTTC
TRBV6-1	.	.	16	TRBJ2-2	CASRRSGEAGTWELFF	TGTGCCAGCAGGAGGAGCGGTGAAGCGGGCACCTGGGAGCTGTTTTTT
TRBV11-1	.	.	16	TRBJ2-7	CVSSSRGGYRAYEQYF	TGTGTCAGCAGCTCCAGAGGCGGCTACAGGGCCTACGAGCAGTACTTC
TRBV3-1	.	many	11	TRBJ2-1	CASRRDNEQFF	TGTGCCAGCAGACGAGACAATGAGCAGTTCTTC
TRBV20-1	.	.	16	TRBJ2-1	CSARGRRGSTYNEQFF	TGCAGTGCTAGAGGGAGGAGAGGGAGTACTTACAACGAGCAGTTCTTC
TRBV27	.	few	13	TRBJ1-1	CAIRGRVRAEAFF	TGTGCCATCAGGGGAAGGGTAAGGGCTGAAGCCTTCTTT
TRBV28	.	.	13	TRBJ2-2	CVSSPVGTWELFF	TGTGTCAGCAGTCCGGTCGGCACCTGGGAGCTGTTTTTT
TRBV4-2	TRBD2	many	17	TRBJ2-2	CASSQETSGRNTGELFF	TGTGCCAGCAGCCAAGAAACTAGCGGGAGGAACACCGGGGAGCTGTTTTTT
TRBV9	.	many	14	TRBJ1-3	CASSMRGAGSTIYF	TGTGCCAGCAGCATGCGCGGGGCTGGAAGCACCATATATTTT
TRBV11-2	.	.	12	TRBJ2-2	CASSFNSGELFF	TGTGCCAGCAGCTTTAATTCCGGGGAGCTGTTTTTT
TRBV7-8	.	many	13	TRBJ2-1	CASSLEYLDEQFF	TGTGCCAGCAGCTTAGAGTATCTCGATGAGCAGTTCTTC
TRBV6-9	TRBD2	.	14	TRBJ2-5	CASSSPGLGETQYF	TGTGCCAGCAGTTCGCCGGGACTAGGGGAGACCCAGTACTTC
TRBV7-2	TRBD1	many	15	TRBJ1-1	CASSARDRLNTEAFF	TGTGCCAGCAGCGCCCGGGACAGGTTGAACACTGAAGCTTTCTTT
TRBV28	.	few	14	TRBJ1-6	CASSLSGLNSPLHF	TGTGCCAGCAGTTTATCGGGGCTTAATTCACCCCTCCACTTT
TRBV6-1	TRBD2	.	17	TRBJ2-3	CASSELTSGSGADTQYF	TGTGCCAGCAGTGAACTTACTAGCGGGAGTGGCGCAGATACGCAGTATTTT
TRBV5-5	.	many	14	TRBJ2-1	CASSLFGTPNEQFF	TGTGCCAGCAGCTTATTCGGGACACCTAATGAGCAGTTCTTC
TRBV7-9	TRBD1	.	14	TRBJ2-7	CASSQQRTGTEQYF	TGTGCCAGCAGCCAACAACGGACAGGGACCGAGCAGTACTTC
TRBV30	.	.	14	TRBJ2-7	CAWSTGMSSYEQYF	TGTGCCTGGAGTACAGGGATGAGCTCCTACGAGCAGTACTTC
TRBV27	.	few	17	TRBJ2-1	CASSLSLGYPSYNEQFF	TGTGCCAGCAGTTTATCTCTCGGCTACCCTTCCTACAATGAGCAGTTCTTC
TRBV20-1	.	many	11	TRBJ1-5	CSATSNQPQHF	TGCAGTGCTACCAGCAATCAGCCCCAGCATTTT
TRBV20-1	TRBD2	many	14	TRBJ2-1	CSASPSGGHNEQFF	TGCAGTGCTAGTCCTAGCGGGGGACACAATGAGCAGTTCTTC
TRBV20-1	TRBD1	.	12	TRBJ1-5	CSALTGDQPQHF	TGCAGTGCTTTAACAGGGGATCAGCCCCAGCATTTT
TRBV7-2	.	many	15	TRBJ2-7	CASSPDRTAPREQYF	TGTGCCAGCAGCCCCGACCGGACAGCTCCGAGGGAGCAGTACTTC
TRBV4-3	.	.	14	TRBJ2-7	CASSQDRSLYEQYF	TGCGCCAGCAGCCAAGATCGGAGCCTATACGAGCAGTACTTC
TRBV5-6	TRBD2	many	14	TRBJ2-1	CASSPLAGVTEQFF	TGTGCCAGCAGCCCCCTAGCGGGAGTAACTGAGCAGTTCTTC
TRBV10-2	TRBD1	many	15	TRBJ2-1	CASSEGQGAVNEQFF	TGCGCCAGCAGTGAGGGGCAGGGGGCTGTGAATGAGCAGTTCTTC
TRBV9	.	many	13	TRBJ2-1	CASSVGRDNEQFF	TGTGCCAGCAGCGTTGGCAGGGACAATGAGCAGTTCTTC
TRBV2	.	many	12	TRBJ2-5	CASSAGQETQYF	TGTGCCAGCAGTGCGGGGCAAGAGACCCAGTACTTC
TRBV28	TRBD1	few	15	TRBJ2-7	CASISSDRVGYEQYF	TGTGCCAGCATTTCCTCCGACAGGGTAGGATACGAGCAGTACTTC
TRBV11-2	TRBD2	many	16	TRBJ2-3	CASSPGLAGGRDTQYF	TGTGCCAGCAGCCCGGGACTAGCGGGAGGTCGAGATACGCAGTATTTT
TRBV20-1	.	few	12	TRBJ2-3	CSAMTASDTQYF	TGCAGTGCAATGACAGCGTCAGATACGCAGTATTTT
TRBV20-1	.	many	16	TRBJ2-1	CSAIGLDHPTMGEQFF	TGCAGTGCAATAGGACTGGACCACCCTACAATGGGTGAGCAGTTCTTC
TRBV6-2/TRBV6-3	.	.	13	TRBJ2-2	CASLLGYTGEPFF	TGTGCCAGTTTATTAGGGTATACCGGGGAGCCGTTTTTT
TRBV3-1	TRBD2	many	14	TRBJ2-7	CASSQDGGSGTRYF	TGTGCCAGCAGCCAAGATGGAGGAAGCGGGACCAGGTACTTC
TRBV6-1	.	few	14	TRBJ1-5	CASSEGAGNQPQHF	TGTGCCAGCAGTGAAGGGGCAGGCAATCAGCCCCAGCATTTT
TRBV11-2	.	.	15	TRBJ2-1	CASSLGYSSYNEQFF	TGTGCCAGCAGCTTAGGGTATTCTTCCTACAATGAACAGTTCTTC
TRBV28	.	few	13	TRBJ2-7	CAVQGRSSYEQYF	TGTGCCGTACAGGGTAGGAGCTCCTACGAGCAGTACTTC
TRBV4-1	TRBD2	many	14	TRBJ2-7	CASSRPGLGYEQYF	TGCGCCAGCAGCCGTCCGGGACTAGGATACGAGCAGTACTTC
TRBV6-1	TRBD1	.	17	TRBJ1-1	CVSMAITGVVMNTEAFF	TGTGTCAGCATGGCGATCACAGGGGTCGTCATGAACACTGAAGCTTTCTTT
TRBV7-2	.	few	12	TRBJ2-1	CASSLGCGLQFF	TGTGCCAGCAGCTTAGGATGTGGGTTGCAGTTCTTC
TRBV24-1	TRBD1	few	13	TRBJ2-2	CAAWTGTYEELFF	TGTGCCGCCTGGACAGGGACCTACGAGGAGCTGTTTTTT
TRBV11-2	.	once	14	TRBJ2-2	CASSLEPGTRELFF	TGTGCCAGCAGCTTAGAACCCGGCACCAGGGAGCTGTTTTTT
TRBV30	.	many	13	TRBJ2-1	CACGGRTSNEQFF	TGTGCCTGCGGGGGGCGTACGTCCAATGAGCAGTTCTTC
TRBV7-9	.	medium-sized	14	TRBJ2-7	CASSLGSVNYEQYF	TGTGCCAGCAGCTTAGGTAGCGTAAACTACGAGCAGTACTTC
TRBV12-3/TRBV12-4	.	few	14	TRBJ2-7	CASTSPGLIYEQYF	TGTGCCAGCACCTCCCCTGGACTGATCTACGAGCAGTACTTC
TRBV30	.	.	15	TRBJ1-1	CAWSVWGSMNTEAFF	TGTGCCTGGAGTGTATGGGGCTCCATGAACACTGAAGCTTTCTTT